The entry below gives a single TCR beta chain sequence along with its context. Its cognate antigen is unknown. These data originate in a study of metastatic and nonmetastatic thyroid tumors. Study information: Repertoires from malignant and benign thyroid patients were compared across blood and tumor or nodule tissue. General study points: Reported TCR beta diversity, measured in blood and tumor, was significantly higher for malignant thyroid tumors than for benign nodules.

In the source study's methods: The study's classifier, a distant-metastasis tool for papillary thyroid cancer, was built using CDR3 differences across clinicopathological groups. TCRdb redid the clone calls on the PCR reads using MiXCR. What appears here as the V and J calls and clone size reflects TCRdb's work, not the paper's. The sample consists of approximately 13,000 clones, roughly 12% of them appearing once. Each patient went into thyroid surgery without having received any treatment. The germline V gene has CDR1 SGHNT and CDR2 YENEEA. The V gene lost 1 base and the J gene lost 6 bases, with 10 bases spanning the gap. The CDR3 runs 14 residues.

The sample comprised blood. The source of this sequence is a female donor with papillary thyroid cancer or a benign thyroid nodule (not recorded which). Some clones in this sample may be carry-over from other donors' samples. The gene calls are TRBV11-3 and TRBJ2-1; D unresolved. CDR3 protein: CASSLVGRTNEQFF. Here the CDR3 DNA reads TGTGCCAGCAGCTTAGTTGGCAGAACCAATGAGCAGTTCTTC.